The rows below give T cell receptor beta chains drawn from one sample of a study of blood T cell repertoires in COVID-19. TCRdb's copy holds only in-frame clones and misses some; the assay was immunoSEQ multiplex PCR. The sample has 45,000 to 65,000 clones, about 89% seen once. The sequenced material came from peripheral blood. The receptors shown here come from a human donor in a cohort sampled during active COVID-19. CDR3s leave out the opening cysteine and the closing phenylalanine or tryptophan. Each record gives: V gene, J gene, CDR3 protein.

v_gene: TRBV7-9; j_gene: TRBJ2-5; CDR3aa: ASSLTGTGQETQY
v_gene: TRBV5-6; j_gene: TRBJ1-1; CDR3aa: ASGQVSSGNTEAF
v_gene: TRBV7-9; j_gene: TRBJ1-1; CDR3aa: ASSLAEGTEAF
v_gene: TRBV19; j_gene: TRBJ1-1; CDR3aa: ASRQAPNTEAF
v_gene: TRBV5-1; j_gene: TRBJ2-3; CDR3aa: ASSPSRAGAPRDTQY
v_gene: TRBV15; j_gene: TRBJ1-1; CDR3aa: ATSRESRQEAF
v_gene: TRBV27; j_gene: TRBJ2-3; CDR3aa: ASSFRENTDTQY
v_gene: TRBV5-1; j_gene: TRBJ2-3; CDR3aa: ASSLDRGTDTQY
v_gene: TRBV5-6; j_gene: TRBJ2-5; CDR3aa: ASSPRASGGAETQY
v_gene: TRBV6-6; j_gene: TRBJ2-3; CDR3aa: ASSLGTSGGTDTQY
v_gene: TRBV12-3/TRBV12-4; j_gene: TRBJ2-4; CDR3aa: ASSAKNIQY
v_gene: TRBV7-2; j_gene: TRBJ1-6; CDR3aa: ASSFGTGAYNSPLH
v_gene: TRBV11-3; j_gene: TRBJ2-1; CDR3aa: ASSLSRGSYNEQF
v_gene: TRBV19; j_gene: TRBJ1-2; CDR3aa: ASRPIDRVEGYT
v_gene: TRBV27; j_gene: TRBJ2-5; CDR3aa: ASSSNTQGTQY
v_gene: TRBV9; j_gene: TRBJ2-3; CDR3aa: ASSFSGTPADTQY
v_gene: TRBV13; j_gene: TRBJ1-1; CDR3aa: ASSLAGGYTEAF